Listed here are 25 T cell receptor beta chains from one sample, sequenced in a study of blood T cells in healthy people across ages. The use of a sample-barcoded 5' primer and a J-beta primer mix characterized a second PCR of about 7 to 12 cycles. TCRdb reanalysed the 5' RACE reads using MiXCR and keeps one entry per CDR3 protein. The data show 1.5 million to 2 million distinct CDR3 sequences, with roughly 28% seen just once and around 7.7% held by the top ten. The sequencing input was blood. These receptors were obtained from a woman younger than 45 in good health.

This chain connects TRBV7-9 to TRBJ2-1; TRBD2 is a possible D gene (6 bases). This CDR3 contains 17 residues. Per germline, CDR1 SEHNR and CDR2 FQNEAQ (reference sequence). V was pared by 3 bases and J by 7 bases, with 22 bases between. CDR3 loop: CASSLFGGNGKGNEQFF. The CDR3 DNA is TGTGCCAGCAGCTTGTTCGGGGGTAACGGGAAGGGGAATGAGCAGTTCTTC.

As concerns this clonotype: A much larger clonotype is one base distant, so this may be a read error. The CDR3 spells CAISGSSLAQQYF. CDR3 coding DNA: TGTGCCATCAGTGGGTCCTCGTTAGCCCAGCAGTACTTC. V and J are TRBV10-3 and TRBJ2-7, with D unresolved. Germline CDR1 reads ENHRY; CDR2 reads SYGVKD. Deletions cut 4 bases from V and 8 bases from J, with 15 bases between. This CDR3 spans 13 amino acids.

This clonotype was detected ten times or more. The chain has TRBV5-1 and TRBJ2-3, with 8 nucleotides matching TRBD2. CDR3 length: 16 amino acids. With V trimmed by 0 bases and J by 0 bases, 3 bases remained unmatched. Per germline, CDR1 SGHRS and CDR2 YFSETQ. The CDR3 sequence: CASSLASSGSTDTQYF. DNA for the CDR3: TGCGCCAGCAGCTTGGCATCTAGCGGGAGCACAGATACGCAGTATTTT.

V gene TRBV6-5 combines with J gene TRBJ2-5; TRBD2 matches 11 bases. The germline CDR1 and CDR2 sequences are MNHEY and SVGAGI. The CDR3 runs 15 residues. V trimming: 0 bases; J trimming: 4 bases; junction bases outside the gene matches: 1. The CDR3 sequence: CASSYSTSGVETQYF. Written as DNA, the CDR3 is TGTGCCAGCAGTTACTCGACTAGCGGGGTAGAGACCCAGTACTTC.

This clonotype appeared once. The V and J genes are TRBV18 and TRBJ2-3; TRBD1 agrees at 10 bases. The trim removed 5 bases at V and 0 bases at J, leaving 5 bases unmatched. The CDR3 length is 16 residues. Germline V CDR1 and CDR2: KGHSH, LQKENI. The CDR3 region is CASSSWTGGSTDTQYF. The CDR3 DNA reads TGTGCCAGCTCATCCTGGACAGGGGGGAGCACAGATACGCAGTATTTT.

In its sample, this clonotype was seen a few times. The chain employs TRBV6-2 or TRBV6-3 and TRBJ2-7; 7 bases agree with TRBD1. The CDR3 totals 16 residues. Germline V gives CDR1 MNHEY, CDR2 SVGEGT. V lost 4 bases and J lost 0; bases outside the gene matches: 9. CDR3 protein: CASSFDREYNSYEQYF. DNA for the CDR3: TGTGCCAGCAGTTTCGACAGGGAATACAACTCCTACGAGCAGTACTTC.

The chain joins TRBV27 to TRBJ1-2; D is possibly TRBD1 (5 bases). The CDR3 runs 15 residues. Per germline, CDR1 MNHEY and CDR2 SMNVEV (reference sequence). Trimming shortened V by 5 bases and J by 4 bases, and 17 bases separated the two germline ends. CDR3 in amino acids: CASSARPDSSYGYTF. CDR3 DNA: TGTGCCAGCAGTGCCCGACCCGACAGTAGCTATGGCTACACCTTC.

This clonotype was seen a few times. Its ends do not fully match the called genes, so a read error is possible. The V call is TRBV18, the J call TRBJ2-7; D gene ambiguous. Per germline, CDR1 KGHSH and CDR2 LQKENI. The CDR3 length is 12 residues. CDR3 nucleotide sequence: TGTACCAGCTCCCCCGATCTGAGCGAGCAGTACTTC. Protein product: CTSSPDLSEQYF.

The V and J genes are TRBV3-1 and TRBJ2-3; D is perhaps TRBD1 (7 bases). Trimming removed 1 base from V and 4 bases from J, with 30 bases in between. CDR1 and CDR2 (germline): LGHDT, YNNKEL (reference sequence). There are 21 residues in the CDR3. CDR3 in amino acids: CASSQAGQPFRGIASADTQYF. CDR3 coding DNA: TGTGCCAGCAGCCAAGCGGGACAGCCTTTTCGAGGAATCGCTAGCGCAGATACGCAGTATTTT.

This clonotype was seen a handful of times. CDR3 in amino acids: CASDAGLAGVLEQFF. CDR3 DNA: TGCGCCAGCGACGCAGGACTAGCGGGGGTGTTGGAGCAGTTCTTC. J is TRBJ2-1 and V is TRBV5-1, with 13 bases fitting TRBD2. CDR1 is SGHRS, CDR2 YFSETQ, per germline. This CDR3 is 15 amino acids long. With V trimmed by 7 bases and J by 10 bases, 11 bases remained unmatched.

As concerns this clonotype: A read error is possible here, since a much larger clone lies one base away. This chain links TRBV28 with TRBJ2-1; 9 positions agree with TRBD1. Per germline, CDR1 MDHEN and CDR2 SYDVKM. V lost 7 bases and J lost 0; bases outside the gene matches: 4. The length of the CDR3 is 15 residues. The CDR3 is CASIKGQGSYNEQFF. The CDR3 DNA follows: TGTGCCAGCATCAAGGGACAGGGCTCCTACAATGAGCAGTTCTTC. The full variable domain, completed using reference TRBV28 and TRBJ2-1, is DVKVTQSSRYLVKRTGEKVFLECVQDMDHENMFWYRQDPGLGLRLIYFSYDVKMKEKGDIPEGYSVSREKKERFSLILESASTNQTSMYLCASIKGQGSYNEQFFGPGTRLTVL.

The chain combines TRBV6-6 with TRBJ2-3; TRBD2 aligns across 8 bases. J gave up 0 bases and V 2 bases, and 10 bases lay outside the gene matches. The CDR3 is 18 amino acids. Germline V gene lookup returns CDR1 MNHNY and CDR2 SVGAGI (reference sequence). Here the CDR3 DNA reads TGTGCCAGCAGTTACCGCGGACTAGCAGGAACTAGCACAGATACGCAGTATTTT. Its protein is CASSYRGLAGTSTDTQYF.

The CDR3 loop is CASGLVLGDTPKGETQYF. CDR3 DNA sequence: TGTGCTAGTGGTTTGGTACTAGGAGACACCCCGAAAGGAGAGACCCAGTACTTC. The chain is built from TRBV12-5 and TRBJ2-4, with TRBD2 as a possible D gene (5 bases). The end of the DNA fits TRBJ2-5 better, so the J call may be wrong. Germline CDR1 reads LGHNT; CDR2 reads FRNRAP. CDR3 length equals 18 residues.

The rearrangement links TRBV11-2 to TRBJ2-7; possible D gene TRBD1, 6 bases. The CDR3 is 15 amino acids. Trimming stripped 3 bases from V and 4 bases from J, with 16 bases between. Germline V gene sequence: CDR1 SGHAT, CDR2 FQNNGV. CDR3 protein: CASSFASAGVYEQYF. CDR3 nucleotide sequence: TGTGCCAGCAGCTTTGCGTCGGCAGGGGTGTACGAGCAGTACTTC.

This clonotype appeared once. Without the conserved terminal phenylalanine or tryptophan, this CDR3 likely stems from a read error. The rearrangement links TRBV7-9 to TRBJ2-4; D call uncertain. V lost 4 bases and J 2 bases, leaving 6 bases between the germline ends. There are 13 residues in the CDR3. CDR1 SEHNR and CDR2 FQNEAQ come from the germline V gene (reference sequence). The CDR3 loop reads CASSSGTKNIQYL. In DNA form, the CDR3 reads TGTGCCAGCAGCTCAGGAACCAAAAACATTCAGTACTTA.

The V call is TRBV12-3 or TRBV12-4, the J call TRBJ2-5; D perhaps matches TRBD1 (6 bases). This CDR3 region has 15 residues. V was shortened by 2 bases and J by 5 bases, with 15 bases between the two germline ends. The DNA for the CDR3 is TGTGCCAGCAGTTTACAGGGGAAGCTTTTCGAGACCCAGTACTTC. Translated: CASSLQGKLFETQYF.

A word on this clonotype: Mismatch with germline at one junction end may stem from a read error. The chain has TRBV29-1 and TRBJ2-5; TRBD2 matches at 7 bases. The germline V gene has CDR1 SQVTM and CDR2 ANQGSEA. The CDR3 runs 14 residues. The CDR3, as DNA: TGCAGCGTTGTAGGCGGGGGTTACCAAGAGGCCCAGTACTTC. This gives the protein CSVVGGGYQEAQYF.

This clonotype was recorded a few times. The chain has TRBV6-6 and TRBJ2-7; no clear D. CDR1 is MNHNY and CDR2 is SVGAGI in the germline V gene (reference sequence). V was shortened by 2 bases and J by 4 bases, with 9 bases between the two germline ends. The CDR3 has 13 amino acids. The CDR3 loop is CASSYVERYEQYF. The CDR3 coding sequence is TGTGCCAGCAGTTACGTTGAACGGTACGAGCAGTACTTC.

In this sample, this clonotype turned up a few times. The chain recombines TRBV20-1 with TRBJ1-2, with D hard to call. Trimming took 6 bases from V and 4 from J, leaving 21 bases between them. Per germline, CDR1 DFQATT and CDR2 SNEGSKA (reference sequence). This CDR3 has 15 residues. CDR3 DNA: TGCAGTGCCACCCTTACGTTCAAAGGGATCTATGGCTACACCTTC. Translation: CSATLTFKGIYGYTF.

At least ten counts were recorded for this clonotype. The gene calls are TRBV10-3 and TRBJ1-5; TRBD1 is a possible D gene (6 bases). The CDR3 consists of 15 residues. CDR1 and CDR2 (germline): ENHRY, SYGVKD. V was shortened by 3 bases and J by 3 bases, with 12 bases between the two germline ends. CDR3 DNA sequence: TGTGCCATCAGTGAAGGAGGGGGGGACAATCAGCCCCAGCATTTT. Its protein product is CAISEGGGDNQPQHF.

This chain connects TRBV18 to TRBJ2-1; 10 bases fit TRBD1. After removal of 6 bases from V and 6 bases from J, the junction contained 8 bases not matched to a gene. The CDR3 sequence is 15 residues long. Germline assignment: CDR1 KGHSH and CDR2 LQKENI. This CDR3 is CASSSRDRGRNEQFF. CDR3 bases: TGTGCCAGCTCTTCACGGGACAGGGGTCGCAATGAGCAGTTCTTC.

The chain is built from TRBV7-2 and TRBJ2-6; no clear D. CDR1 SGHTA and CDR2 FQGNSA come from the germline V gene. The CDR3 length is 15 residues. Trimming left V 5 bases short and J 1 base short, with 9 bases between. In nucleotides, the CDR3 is TGTGCCAGCAGCAGCTCTAGATCTGGGGCCAACGTCCTGACTTTC. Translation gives CASSSSRSGANVLTF. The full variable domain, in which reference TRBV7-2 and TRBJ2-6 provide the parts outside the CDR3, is GAGVSQSPSNKVTEKGKDVELRCDPISGHTALYWYRQSLGQGLEFLIYFQGNSAPDKSGLPSDRFSAERTGGSVSTLTIQRTQQEDSAVYLCASSSSRSGANVLTFGAGSRLTVL.

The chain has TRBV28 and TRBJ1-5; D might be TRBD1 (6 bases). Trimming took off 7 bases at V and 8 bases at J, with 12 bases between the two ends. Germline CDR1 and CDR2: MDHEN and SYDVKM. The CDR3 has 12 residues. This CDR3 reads CASTGGVKPQHF. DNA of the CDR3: TGTGCCAGCACTGGGGGCGTGAAGCCCCAGCATTTT.

Here the CDR3 reads CATSNSPSYEQYF. Written as DNA, the CDR3 is TGTGCCACCAGCAACAGCCCCTCCTACGAGCAGTACTTC. The J gene is TRBJ2-7, the V gene TRBV15; D is unclear. The V gene's germline CDR1 is LNHNV and CDR2 YYDKDF (reference sequence). Between the trimmed V and J ends, which lost 4 bases and 0 bases, there was a span of 7 bases. The CDR3 has 13 residues.

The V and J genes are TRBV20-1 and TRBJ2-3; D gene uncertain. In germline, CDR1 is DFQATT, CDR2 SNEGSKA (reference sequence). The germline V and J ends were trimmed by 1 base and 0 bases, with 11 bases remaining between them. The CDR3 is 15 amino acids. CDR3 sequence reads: CSARVGWVSTDTQYF. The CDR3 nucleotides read TGCAGTGCTAGAGTGGGCTGGGTTAGCACAGATACGCAGTATTTT.